This T cell receptor beta chain was sequenced for a study of identical twins. Study findings and constraints: Conclusions were based on cross-sectional statistical analysis, without following the same donors. Monozygotic twin pairs showed more out-of-frame TCR alpha sharing than models estimated. Partial confounding of zero-insertion analyses by invariant MAIT and iNKT cells was possible.

Germline loops: CDR1 SGDLS, CDR2 YYNGEE. The V end was cut by 0 bases, the J end by 5 bases, with 11 bases between. CDR3 length: 14 residues. This clonotype counts as medium-sized. Its target is unknown. Template switching introduced a universal primer site, and the cDNA bore unique molecular identifiers. One entry per CDR3 protein results from TCRdb running MiXCR on the 5' RACE reads. The sample contains approximately 140,000 distinct CDR3 sequences, under 4.5% of which appear only once. Input material: memory T cells sorted from blood. J is TRBJ2-5 and V is TRBV9; D gene ambiguous. This receptor was identified in a man younger than 30 in good health. The CDR3 nucleotides are TGTGCCAGCAGCGTAGGCCAGGTTGAGGAGACCCAGTACTTC. It yields the protein CASSVGQVEETQYF.